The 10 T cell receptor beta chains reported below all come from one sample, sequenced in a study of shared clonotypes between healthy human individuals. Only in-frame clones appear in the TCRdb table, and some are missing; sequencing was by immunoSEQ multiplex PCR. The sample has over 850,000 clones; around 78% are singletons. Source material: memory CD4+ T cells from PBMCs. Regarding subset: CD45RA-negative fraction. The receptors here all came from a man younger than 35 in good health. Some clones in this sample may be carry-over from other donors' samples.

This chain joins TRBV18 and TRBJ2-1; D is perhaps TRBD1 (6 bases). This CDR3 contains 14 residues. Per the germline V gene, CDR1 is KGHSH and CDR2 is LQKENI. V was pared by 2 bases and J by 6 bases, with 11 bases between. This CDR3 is CASSPTGWINEQFF. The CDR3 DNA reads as TGTGCCAGCTCACCAACAGGGTGGATCAATGAGCAGTTCTTC. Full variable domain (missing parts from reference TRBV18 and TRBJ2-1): NAGVMQNPRHLVRRRGQEARLRCSPMKGHSHVYWYRQLPEEGLKFMVYLQKENIIDESGMPKERFSAEFPKEGPSILRIQQVVRGDSAAYFCASSPTGWINEQFFGPGTRLTVL.

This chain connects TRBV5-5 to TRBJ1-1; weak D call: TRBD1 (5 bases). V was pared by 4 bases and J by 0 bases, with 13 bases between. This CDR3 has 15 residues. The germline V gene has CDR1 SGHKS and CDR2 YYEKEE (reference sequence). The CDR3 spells CASSRMGTVNTEAFF. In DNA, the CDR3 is TGTGCCAGCAGCCGAATGGGGACGGTGAACACTGAAGCTTTCTTT.

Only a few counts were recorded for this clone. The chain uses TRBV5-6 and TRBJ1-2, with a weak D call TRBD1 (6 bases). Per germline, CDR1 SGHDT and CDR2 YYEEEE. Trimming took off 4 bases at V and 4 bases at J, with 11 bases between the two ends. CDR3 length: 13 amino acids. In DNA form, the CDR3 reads TGTGCCAGCAGCCTGGACAGAGCCTATGGCTACACCTTC. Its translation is CASSLDRAYGYTF.

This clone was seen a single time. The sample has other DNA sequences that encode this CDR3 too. The CDR3 DNA follows: TGTGCCAGCAGCCCGGGACTAGCGGGAGTCGGCACCGGGGAGCTGTTTTTT. It codes for CASSPGLAGVGTGELFF. The rearrangement links TRBV7-9 to TRBJ2-2, with 14 bases aligning to TRBD2. The CDR3 is 17 residues long. Trimming cost V 5 bases and J 4 bases; bases outside gene matches: 6. Germline CDR1 and CDR2: SEHNR and FQNEAQ (reference sequence).

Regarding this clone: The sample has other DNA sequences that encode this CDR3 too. The chain's CDR3 is CASSPGTEETQYF. Written as DNA, the CDR3 is TGTGCCAGCTCACCAGGGACCGAAGAGACCCAGTACTTC. V and J are TRBV18 and TRBJ2-5; D may be TRBD1 or TRBD2 (5 bases each). The CDR3 runs to 13 residues. V was pared by 2 bases and J by 3 bases, with 7 bases between. Germline loops: CDR1 KGHSH, CDR2 LQKENI. The full variable domain, its missing parts supplied by reference TRBV18 and TRBJ2-5, is NAGVMQNPRHLVRRRGQEARLRCSPMKGHSHVYWYRQLPEEGLKFMVYLQKENIIDESGMPKERFSAEFPKEGPSILRIQQVVRGDSAAYFCASSPGTEETQYFGPGTRLLVL.

CDR3 sequence: CASSLDSDYGYTF. CDR3 DNA: TGTGCCAGCAGCCTGGACTCGGACTATGGCTACACCTTC. The chain couples TRBV4-2 to TRBJ1-2; D gene uncertain. Germline CDR1 is LGHNA and CDR2 is YNFKEQ. Trimming left V 4 bases short and J 3 bases short, with 9 bases between. The CDR3 consists of 13 residues.

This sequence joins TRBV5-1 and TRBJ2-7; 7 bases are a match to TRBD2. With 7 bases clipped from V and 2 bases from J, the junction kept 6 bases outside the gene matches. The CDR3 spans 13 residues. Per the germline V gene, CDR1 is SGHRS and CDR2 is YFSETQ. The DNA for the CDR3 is TGCGCCAGCCGCCCTAGCGGTGCCTACGAGCAGTACTTC. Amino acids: CASRPSGAYEQYF. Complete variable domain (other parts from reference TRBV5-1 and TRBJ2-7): KAGVTQTPRYLIKTRGQQVTLSCSPISGHRSVSWYQQTPGQGLQFLFEYFSETQRNKGNFPGRFSGRQFSNSRSEMNVSTLELGDSALYLCASRPSGAYEQYFGPGTRLTVT.

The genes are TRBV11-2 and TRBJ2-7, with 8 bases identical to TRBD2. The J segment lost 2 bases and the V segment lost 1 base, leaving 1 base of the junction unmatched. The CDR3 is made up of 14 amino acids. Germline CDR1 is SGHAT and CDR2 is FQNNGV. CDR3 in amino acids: CASSLGLATYEQYF. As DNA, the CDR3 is TGTGCCAGCAGCTTAGGACTAGCGACCTACGAGCAGTACTTC.

The CDR3 DNA reads TGTGCCAGCAGCCTCATACCCGGACAGGGCAATCAGCCCCAGCATTTT. Translation: CASSLIPGQGNQPQHF. The gene calls are TRBV4-2 and TRBJ1-5; 7 bases fit TRBD1. With V trimmed by 4 bases and J by 2 bases, 8 bases remained unmatched. Germline values: CDR1 LGHNA, CDR2 YNFKEQ. The CDR3 has 16 amino acids.

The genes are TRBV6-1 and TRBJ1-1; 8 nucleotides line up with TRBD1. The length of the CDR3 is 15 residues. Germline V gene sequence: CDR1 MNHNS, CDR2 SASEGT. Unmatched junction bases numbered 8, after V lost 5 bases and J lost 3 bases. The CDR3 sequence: CASSLLRQGHTEAFF. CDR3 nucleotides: TGTGCCAGCAGTCTCCTTCGACAGGGGCACACTGAAGCTTTCTTT.